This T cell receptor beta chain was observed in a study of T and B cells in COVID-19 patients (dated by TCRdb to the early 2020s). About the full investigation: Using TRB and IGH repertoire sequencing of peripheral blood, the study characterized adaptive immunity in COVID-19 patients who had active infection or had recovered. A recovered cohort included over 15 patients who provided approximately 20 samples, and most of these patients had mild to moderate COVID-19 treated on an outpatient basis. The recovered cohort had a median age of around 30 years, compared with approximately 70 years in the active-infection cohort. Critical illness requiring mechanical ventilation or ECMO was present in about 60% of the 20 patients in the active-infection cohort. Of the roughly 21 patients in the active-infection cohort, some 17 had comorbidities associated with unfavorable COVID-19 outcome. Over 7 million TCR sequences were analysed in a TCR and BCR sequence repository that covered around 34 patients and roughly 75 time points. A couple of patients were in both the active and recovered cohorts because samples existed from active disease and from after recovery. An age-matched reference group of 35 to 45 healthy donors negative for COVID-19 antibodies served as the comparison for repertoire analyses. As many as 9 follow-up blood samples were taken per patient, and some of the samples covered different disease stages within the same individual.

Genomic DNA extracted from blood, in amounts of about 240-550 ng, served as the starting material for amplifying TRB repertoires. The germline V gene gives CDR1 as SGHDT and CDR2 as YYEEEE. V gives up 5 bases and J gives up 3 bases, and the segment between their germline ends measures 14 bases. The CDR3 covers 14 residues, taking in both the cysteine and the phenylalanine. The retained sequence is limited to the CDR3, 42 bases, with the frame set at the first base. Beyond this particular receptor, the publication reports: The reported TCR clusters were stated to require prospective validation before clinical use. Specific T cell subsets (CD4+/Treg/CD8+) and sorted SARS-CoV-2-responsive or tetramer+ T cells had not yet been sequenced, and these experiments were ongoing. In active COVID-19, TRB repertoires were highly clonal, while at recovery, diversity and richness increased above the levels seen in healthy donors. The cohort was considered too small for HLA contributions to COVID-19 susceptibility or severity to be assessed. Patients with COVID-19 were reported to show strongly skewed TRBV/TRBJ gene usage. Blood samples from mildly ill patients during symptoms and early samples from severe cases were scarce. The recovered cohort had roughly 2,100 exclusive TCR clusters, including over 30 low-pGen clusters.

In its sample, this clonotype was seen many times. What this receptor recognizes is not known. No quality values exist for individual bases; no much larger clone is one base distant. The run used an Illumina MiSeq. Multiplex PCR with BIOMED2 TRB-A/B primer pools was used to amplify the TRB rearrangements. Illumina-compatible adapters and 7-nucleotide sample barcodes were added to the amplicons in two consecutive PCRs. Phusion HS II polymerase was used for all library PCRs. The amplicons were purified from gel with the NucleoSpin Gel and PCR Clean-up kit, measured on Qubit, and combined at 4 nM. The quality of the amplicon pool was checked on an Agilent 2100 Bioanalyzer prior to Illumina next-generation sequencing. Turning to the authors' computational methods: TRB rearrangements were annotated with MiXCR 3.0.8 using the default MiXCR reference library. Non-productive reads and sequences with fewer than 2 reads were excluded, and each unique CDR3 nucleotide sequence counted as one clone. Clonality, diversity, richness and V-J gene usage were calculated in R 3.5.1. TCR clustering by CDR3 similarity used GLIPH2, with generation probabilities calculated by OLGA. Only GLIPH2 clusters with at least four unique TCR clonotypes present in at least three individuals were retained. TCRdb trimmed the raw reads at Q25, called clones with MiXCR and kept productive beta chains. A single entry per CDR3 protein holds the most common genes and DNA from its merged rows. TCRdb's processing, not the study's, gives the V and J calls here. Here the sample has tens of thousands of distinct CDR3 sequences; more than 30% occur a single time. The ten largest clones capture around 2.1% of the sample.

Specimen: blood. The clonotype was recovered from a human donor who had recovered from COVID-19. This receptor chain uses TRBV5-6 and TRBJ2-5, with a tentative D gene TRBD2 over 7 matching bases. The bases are TGTGCCAGCAGTATGTGGGGGGGCAAAGAGACCCAGTACTTC. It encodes CASSMWGGKETQYF.